This T cell receptor (beta chain) stems from a study of shared clonotypes between healthy human individuals (dated by TCRdb to the early 2020s). Regarding the study in general: A couple of women and a few men aged 18 to 49 years were included in the cohort. Leukapheresis yielded between about 0.85 and 10 billion PBMCs per donor. Libraries were prepared and TCR repertoires were sequenced by different laboratories using diverse techniques, in order to increase sequencing depth and limit assay-specific biases. For each donor, CD4 naive and CD4 memory were each given three plates, CD8 naive was given two plates, and CD8 memory was given one plate. Blood TCR repertoires of roughly 5 healthy adults were deeply sequenced to estimate repertoire size and the extent of clonotype sharing between individuals.

Note on this clone: What this receptor recognizes is not known. The sample holds no much larger clone one base away, and base qualities are not on file.

Using the deep immunoSEQ assay, TCR CDR3 regions were amplified from genomic DNA by multiplex PCR. Extracted genomic DNA from each cell subset was spread evenly across all wells of several immunoSEQ 96-well plates, with each plate serving as a replicate. For sorted subsets, approximately 200 ng of genomic DNA, equivalent to tens of thousands of T cell genomes, went into each replicate PCR. Purified libraries were measured with a Qubit 3.0 fluorometer, size-checked on a Bioanalyzer 2100, and measured again with the KAPA Library Quantification kit. Each immunoSEQ 96-well plate was sequenced on its own single-read 150-cycle Illumina NextSeq 550 flow cell. For the original study's pipeline: Because the immunoSEQ output included only junctional sequences and no quality scores, the filtering could not be the same as the filtering used for full-length reads. Sequences were annotated with PyIR, a Python wrapper for IgBLAST v1.9, using IMGT germline references to assign V/J genes and CDR3. Reads with weak V/J assignments (E-value above 1e-6), missing CDR3, stop codons, out-of-frame junctions, or ambiguous translated residues were removed. V3J clonotypes were defined by identical inferred V gene, J gene, and CDR3 amino acid sequence. To compute the percentage overlap between repertoires, the number of shared unique clonotypes was divided by the size of the smaller repertoire. Richness of each repertoire was evaluated using RTK rarefaction, the Chao1 estimator, and Recon v2.1 estimates of unobserved clonotypes. Generation probabilities were computed with OLGA for all TCRbeta clonotypes obtained by the gDNA method from a handful of donors. TCRdb obtained this table from immuneACCESS and retained in-frame rearrangements with V and J assigned. These tables miss some clones; where compared with another copy, unresolved V genes account for less than half of the shortfall, and the remainder is unexplained. The V and J calls and the clone size are those of that table, but D and trimming were determined from the DNA. The table for this sample lists 2.3 million or so clones; approximately 93% of them were counted only once. Clones ranked in the top ten supply under 0.45% of the sample.

Paper-wide results and their limitations: Across a handful of donors, 5% to 6% of naive CD4, roughly 3.3% of naive CD8, under 2.5% of memory CD4, and approximately 0.4% of memory CD8 clonotypes were shared. Pairwise subsampling led to the expectation that sequencing depth would affect the degree of clonotype sharing among donors. Incomplete sequencing was indicated by rarefaction of sorted-subset datasets, despite the large sequencing depth. Because the study included a small number of donors, the genetic and exposure-history diversity represented was limited. Compared with non-shared clonotypes, the clonotypes found in all four sorted-subset donors had higher generation probabilities. Sampling was restricted to blood, and TCR repertoires in tissue are likely to differ from TCR repertoires in blood. Larger estimated clonotype richness was generally found for naive subsets than for memory subsets.

The CDR3 measures 17 amino acids from cysteine to phenylalanine. Only CDR3 DNA remains: 51 bases, in frame from the first base. After removal of 0 bases from V and 4 bases from J, the junction retains 8 bases not matched to a gene. According to the germline V gene, CDR1 reads SGHDT and CDR2 reads YYEEEE. Healthy HIV-negative adults with no recently reported acute infections or vaccinations were included as donors. All donors were Caucasian adults living in Nashville, Tennessee, USA. Magnetic negative selection was used to enrich CD4+ T cells, after which naive cells were positively selected on CD45RA and the negative fraction became the memory subset. After blood collection by leukapheresis, PBMCs were isolated using Ficoll-Histopaque density gradient centrifugation and then cryopreserved in the vapor phase of liquid nitrogen. Analytical flow cytometry was used to check the purity and quantity of every magnetically sorted T cell population. Genomic DNA was isolated from every sorted fraction and measured by UV absorbance on a Nanodrop 2000c.

The material sequenced was naive CD4+ T cells from PBMCs. The meaning of the sample's cell subset or site label: CD45RA+ positively selected. The chain is assembled from TRBV5-6 and TRBJ2-5; 11 bases in between match TRBD2. The clonotype originates from a man between 18 and 35 years old in good health. Some clones in this sample may be carry-over from other donors' samples. The CDR3 protein sequence reads: CASSLGFGTSGIETQYF. In nucleotide form, the sequence is TGTGCCAGCAGCTTGGGTTTCGGGACTAGCGGAATAGAGACCCAGTACTTC.